The TCR beta chain under discussion was sequenced for a study of CD8 T cells in Susac syndrome. The authors reverse transcribed roughly 0.5 to 1 ug RNA with random hexamers. MiXCR, run by TCRdb on the immunoSEQ multiplex PCR reads, gives a single entry per CDR3 protein. The profile covers about 150,000 distinct CDR3 sequences, with 92% appearing a single time and 0.065% to 0.085% taken by the ten largest. TCR beta sequences were obtained from blood CD8+ and CD4+ T cells. Negative isolation yielded CD4+ and CD8+ T cells, and FACS enriched TEMRA cells. This TCR was recovered from a human donor in good health. Source material: CD4+ T cells from PBMCs.

This CDR3 is CASSTRGATNEKLFF. The CDR3 DNA reads TGTGCCAGCTCTACACGGGGGGCAACTAATGAAAAACTGTTTTTT. V and J are TRBV18 and TRBJ1-4, with D tentatively TRBD1 (5 bases). Germline V gene data show CDR1 as KGHSH and CDR2 as LQKENI. The CDR3 covers 15 residues. With 6 bases removed from V and 0 bases from J, the gap between germline ends came to 11 bases.